The 2 T cell receptor beta chains below all came from one sample that was sequenced in a study of blood T cell repertoires in COVID-19. Only in-frame clones appear in the TCRdb table, and some are missing; sequencing was by immunoSEQ multiplex PCR. The profile covers about 270,000 clones, with roughly nine tenths appearing a single time and roughly 8% taken by the ten largest. The sample was peripheral blood. Receptor source: a man between 40 and 49 years old with active or convalescent COVID-19.

The chain couples TRBV24-1 to TRBJ2-3; D remains unclear. V was pared by 2 bases and J by 0 bases, with 8 bases between. The V gene's germline CDR1 is KGHDR and CDR2 SFDVKD. This CDR3 has 15 amino acids. CDR3 region: CATSDYRGSTDTQYF. The CDR3 DNA reads TGTGCCACCAGTGATTATCGCGGTAGCACAGATACGCAGTATTTT.

The DNA of the CDR3 is TGTGCCAGCAGCTTTCCCGGGTCGACCTACGAGCAGTACTTC. It specifies CASSFPGSTYEQYF. The V gene is TRBV5-5, the J gene TRBJ2-7; no clear D gene. V was shortened by 2 bases and J by 2 bases, with 11 bases between the two germline ends. This CDR3 is 14 amino acids long. The germline CDR1 and CDR2 sequences are SGHKS and YYEKEE (reference sequence).